The 14 T cell receptor beta chains below all came from one sample that was sequenced in a study of OX40 agonist ivuxolimab in advanced cancers. Clones were sequenced by immunoSEQ multiplex PCR, and TCRdb holds only the in-frame ones, with some missing. The top ten hold more than 6% of the sample, which has roughly 44,000 clones, 75% to 90% seen once. The source material was CD4+ or CD8+ T cells sorted from blood, sampled in a trial of the OX40 agonist ivuxolimab. The receptor set was obtained from an adult with an advanced solid tumor such as melanoma, head and neck, liver or kidney cancer.

V is TRBV20-1 and J is TRBJ1-2; no firm D call. CDR3 length equals 10 residues. Germline CDR1 is DFQATT and CDR2 is SNEGSKA (reference sequence). V lost 3 bases and J 6 bases, leaving 5 bases between the germline ends. CDR3 protein: CSARWDGYTF. DNA of the CDR3: TGCAGTGCTAGGTGGGATGGCTACACCTTC.

The CDR3 reads CASSQEGTGGSEQFF. CDR3 coding DNA: TGCGCCAGCAGCCAAGAAGGGACAGGGGGATCTGAGCAGTTCTTC. The chain combines TRBV4-1 with TRBJ2-1; 11 bases align to TRBD1. This CDR3 is 15 amino acids long. J gave up 9 bases and V 0 bases, and 4 bases lay outside the gene matches. The germline V gene has CDR1 MGHRA and CDR2 YSYEKL.

The chain is built from TRBV6-5 and TRBJ2-7; D is undetermined. The ends were cut back, 7 bases at V and 3 bases at J, with 7 bases in the middle. The length of the CDR3 is 11 residues. Germline lookup yields CDR1 MNHEY and CDR2 SVGAGI. CDR3 protein: CASKDGYEQYF. As DNA, the CDR3 is TGTGCCAGCAAAGACGGCTACGAGCAGTACTTC.

This clone was seen only once. The J gene is TRBJ1-1, the V gene TRBV5-1; weak D call: TRBD1 (5 bases). CDR3 length: 14 amino acids. Germline assignment: CDR1 SGHRS and CDR2 YFSETQ. Trimming shortened V by 7 bases and J by 5 bases, and 18 bases separated the two germline ends. CDR3 region: CASRLGTSGTEAFF. The CDR3, as DNA: TGCGCCAGCCGCCTTGGGACCTCGGGGACTGAAGCTTTCTTT.

The V gene is TRBV2, the J gene TRBJ1-6; D is unresolved. Trimming cost V 8 bases and J 7 bases, with 9 bases left between them. CDR1 is SNHLY, CDR2 FYNNEI, per germline. The CDR3 loop spans 12 amino acids. The CDR3 bases are TGTGCCAGCGTTCTGCAGAATTCACCCCTCCACTTT. Amino acid sequence: CASVLQNSPLHF.

This rearrangement joins TRBV5-1 to TRBJ2-5; D unresolved. The J call is uncertain, as TRBJ2-7 better fits the DNA end. Germline assignment: CDR1 SGHRS and CDR2 YFSETQ. This CDR3 is 11 amino acids long. The CDR3 DNA reads TGCGCCAGCAGCTCGCCTTACGAGCAGTACTTC. It codes for CASSSPYEQYF.

This clone has more than one count but fewer than ten. The gene calls are TRBV6-1 and TRBJ2-2; 12 bases map to TRBD1. Germline V gene lookup returns CDR1 MNHNS and CDR2 SASEGT. The V gene end was trimmed by 11 bases and the J gene end by 5 bases; junction bases not matched to a gene: 9. CDR3 length equals 15 residues. The CDR3: CAGRGTGGGTGELFF. The CDR3 coding sequence is TGTGCCGGGAGAGGGACAGGGGGCGGGACCGGGGAGCTGTTTTTT.

This chain connects TRBV5-4 to TRBJ2-2; D possibly corresponds to TRBD1 (6 bases). The CDR3 sequence is 15 residues long. V shed 0 bases and J shed 4 bases, with 10 bases lying between them. Germline V lookup: CDR1 SGHNT, CDR2 YYREEE (reference sequence). CDR3 DNA: TGTGCCAGCAGCTTGGCTGGACAGCCCACCGGGGAGCTGTTTTTT. Its translation: CASSLAGQPTGELFF. The whole variable domain, filled in from reference TRBV5-4 and TRBJ2-2, reads ETGVTQSPTHLIKTRGQQVTLRCSSQSGHNTVSWYQQALGQGPQFIFQYYREEENGRGNFPPRFSGLQFPNYSSELNVNALELDDSALYLCASSLAGQPTGELFFGEGSRLTVL.

The chain combines TRBV7-2 with TRBJ2-5; D might be TRBD2 (6 bases). The end of the DNA aligns better with TRBJ2-7, so the J call may be wrong. Germline V gene data show CDR1 as SGHTA and CDR2 as FQGNSA. The CDR3 has 15 amino acids. The CDR3 loop is CASSLGGREWDEQYF. The CDR3 DNA follows: TGTGCCAGCAGCTTAGGGGGTCGGGAGTGGGACGAGCAGTACTTC.

In its sample, this clone was seen a few times. Other DNA sequences from this sample encode an identical CDR3 as well. The V call is TRBV7-9, the J call TRBJ1-1; D is possibly TRBD1 (5 bases). This CDR3 spans 14 amino acids. Germline V gene sequence: CDR1 SEHNR, CDR2 FQNEAQ (reference sequence). Trimming removed 5 bases at V and 0 bases at J, with 10 bases between. CDR3 region: CASSPGTVNTEAFF. CDR3 DNA sequence: TGTGCCAGCAGCCCCGGGACCGTGAACACTGAAGCTTTCTTT. Looking up the rest from reference TRBV7-9 and TRBJ1-1 gives the full variable domain: DTGVSQNPRHKITKRGQNVTFRCDPISEHNRLYWYRQTLGQGPEFLTYFQNEAQLEKSRLLSDRFSAERPKGSFSTLEIQRTEQGDSAMYLCASSPGTVNTEAFFGQGTRLTVV.

The gene calls are TRBV14 and TRBJ1-1; D not certain. Trimming cost V 4 bases and J 0 bases, with 6 bases left between them. The CDR3 spans 13 residues. Germline CDR1 SGHDN, CDR2 FVKESK. The CDR3 DNA sequence: TGTGCCAGCAGCCTCCGTATGAACACTGAAGCTTTCTTT. Translating gives CASSLRMNTEAFF.

This chain links TRBV5-4 with TRBJ2-3; maybe TRBD2 (6 bases). CDR1 and CDR2 (germline): SGHNT, YYREEE (reference sequence). V dropped 1 base and J dropped 0 bases, with 9 bases sitting between them. The CDR3 is made up of 15 amino acids. The CDR3 region has the DNA TGTGCCAGCAGCTTGTCCGGGACTAGCACAGATACGCAGTATTTT. Protein product: CASSLSGTSTDTQYF. The full variable domain, rest sourced from reference TRBV5-4 and TRBJ2-3, is ETGVTQSPTHLIKTRGQQVTLRCSSQSGHNTVSWYQQALGQGPQFIFQYYREEENGRGNFPPRFSGLQFPNYSSELNVNALELDDSALYLCASSLSGTSTDTQYFGPGTRLTVL.

V is TRBV6-5 and J is TRBJ2-7; maybe TRBD1 (5 bases). In germline, CDR1 is MNHEY, CDR2 SVGAGI. The ends were cut back, 6 bases at V and 5 bases at J, with 20 bases in the middle. This CDR3 spans 15 amino acids. Written as DNA, the CDR3 is TGTGCCAGCAGACTAAATAGGCAGGGTCACCACGAGCAGTACTTC. Protein sequence: CASRLNRQGHHEQYF.

V gene TRBV7-8 combines with J gene TRBJ2-7; TRBD2 is a possible D gene (6 bases). Trimming stripped 1 base from V and 0 bases from J, with 16 bases between. Per the germline V gene, CDR1 is SGHVS and CDR2 is FQNEAQ. The CDR3 covers 17 residues. The CDR3 DNA sequence: TGTGCCAGCAGCTTAGATTTAAGCGGGTATAGCTCCTACGAGCAGTACTTC. As protein: CASSLDLSGYSSYEQYF.